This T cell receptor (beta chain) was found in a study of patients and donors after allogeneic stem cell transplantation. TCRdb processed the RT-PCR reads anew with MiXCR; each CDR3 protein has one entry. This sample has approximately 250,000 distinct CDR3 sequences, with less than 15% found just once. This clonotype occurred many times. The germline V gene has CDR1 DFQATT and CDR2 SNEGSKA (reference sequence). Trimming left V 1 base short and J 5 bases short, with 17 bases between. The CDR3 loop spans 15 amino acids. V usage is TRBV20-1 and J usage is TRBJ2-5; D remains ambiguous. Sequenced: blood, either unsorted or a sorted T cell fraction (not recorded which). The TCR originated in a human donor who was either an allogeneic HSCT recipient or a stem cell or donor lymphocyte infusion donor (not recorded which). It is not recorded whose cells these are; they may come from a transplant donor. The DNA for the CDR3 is TGCAGTGCTAGAGCACTGATTGGCACCGCGGAGACCCAGTACTTC. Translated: CSARALIGTAETQYF.